One sample yielded the 16 T cell receptor beta chains listed below, sequenced in a study of control samples from healthy donors and cancer patients. The repertoire was sequenced with immunoSEQ multiplex PCR; TCRdb's copy has only in-frame clones and lacks some. Counted here are 150,000 to 200,000 clones, 90% to 95% occurring once; the ten biggest clones make up over 1.2%. Sequenced material: blood. Every receptor here comes from a woman aged 25 to 39 in good health.

The chain employs TRBV5-6 and TRBJ2-6; possibly TRBD1 for D (6 bases). Trimming took off 6 bases at V and 2 bases at J, with 12 bases between the two ends. This CDR3 region has 15 residues. CDR1 SGHDT and CDR2 YYEEEE come from the germline V gene. DNA of the CDR3: TGTGCCAGCATCCTAACAGGGACTGGGGCCAACGTCCTGACTTTC. Its protein is CASILTGTGANVLTF.

The chain recombines TRBV9 with TRBJ1-2, with a possible D match to TRBD1 (6 bases). CDR1 and CDR2 from the germline V gene are SGDLS and YYNGEE. V lost 3 bases and J 5 bases, leaving 14 bases between the germline ends. The CDR3 totals 14 residues. Written as DNA, the CDR3 is TGTGCCAGCAGCGACTTTGACAGGTCATATGGCTACACCTTC. Residues: CASSDFDRSYGYTF.

This rearrangement joins TRBV11-3 to TRBJ1-5; D remains ambiguous. Germline-derived CDR1 and CDR2 are SGHNT and YENEEA. V lost 5 bases to trimming and J lost 2 bases, with 7 bases between them. This CDR3 contains 13 residues. This CDR3 reads CASSREGNQPQHF. The CDR3 DNA follows: TGTGCCAGCAGCCGGGAAGGCAATCAGCCCCAGCATTTT. Full variable domain (remainder filled in from reference TRBV11-3 and TRBJ1-5): EAGVVQSPRYKIIEKKQPVAFWCNPISGHNTLYWYLQNLGQGPELLIRYENEEAVDDSQLPKDRFSAERLKGVDSTLKIQPAELGDSAVYLCASSREGNQPQHFGDGTRLSIL.

The chain couples TRBV18 to TRBJ2-1; TRBD2 matches 8 bases. With 2 bases clipped from V and 8 bases from J, the junction kept 8 bases outside the gene matches. The CDR3 loop spans 15 amino acids. Germline CDR1 and CDR2: KGHSH and LQKENI. The CDR3, as DNA: TGTGCCAGCTCACCAAGACTAGCGAGCGGCTATGAGCAGTTCTTC. It specifies CASSPRLASGYEQFF. Variable domain in full (rest from reference TRBV18 and TRBJ2-1): NAGVMQNPRHLVRRRGQEARLRCSPMKGHSHVYWYRQLPEEGLKFMVYLQKENIIDESGMPKERFSAEFPKEGPSILRIQQVVRGDSAAYFCASSPRLASGYEQFFGPGTRLTVL.

This clone appeared once. The chain employs TRBV27 and TRBJ2-2; 11 bases map to TRBD1. The CDR3 consists of 16 residues. Germline CDR1 is MNHEY and CDR2 is SMNVEV (reference sequence). The V gene end was trimmed by 7 bases and the J gene end by 0 bases; junction bases not matched to a gene: 4. CDR3 sequence: CASTPGQGANTGELFF. CDR3 DNA: TGTGCCAGCACTCCGGGACAGGGGGCGAACACCGGGGAGCTGTTTTTT.

The chain joins TRBV11-2 to TRBJ2-5; D possibly corresponds to TRBD1 (6 bases). V lost 0 bases, J lost 1 base, and 9 bases lay in between. This CDR3 has 15 residues. Germline V lookup: CDR1 SGHAT, CDR2 FQNNGV. The CDR3 nucleotides read TGTGCCAGCAGCTTAGAGGGGGCGGGCCAAGAGACCCAGTACTTC. Residues: CASSLEGAGQETQYF.

V is TRBV6-2 or TRBV6-3 and J is TRBJ2-7; 11 nucleotides align to TRBD1. The CDR3 loop spans 14 amino acids. Germline V gives CDR1 MNHEY, CDR2 SVGEGT. With V trimmed by 5 bases and J by 7 bases, 7 bases remained unmatched. Here the CDR3 reads CASSRTGTGGEQYF. DNA of the CDR3: TGTGCCAGCAGTCGAACCGGGACAGGGGGAGAGCAGTACTTC.

This chain connects TRBV18 to TRBJ1-3, with a possible D match to TRBD1 (6 bases). V gave up 11 bases and J gave up 1 base, with 6 bases separating them. Germline assignment: CDR1 KGHSH and CDR2 LQKENI. CDR3 size: 11 residues. DNA for the CDR3: TGTGCCGACAGGTCTGGAAACACCATATATTTT. Protein: CADRSGNTIYF.

V gene TRBV7-2 combines with J gene TRBJ2-2; possible D gene TRBD2, 5 bases. Germline CDR1 SGHTA, CDR2 FQGNSA. Between the trimmed V and J ends, which lost 1 base and 6 bases, there was a span of 9 bases. CDR3 size: 14 residues. The CDR3 loop reads CASSLGAGPGELFF. For the CDR3, the DNA is TGTGCCAGCAGCTTAGGGGCGGGCCCCGGGGAGCTGTTTTTT.

This sequence joins TRBV6-5 and TRBJ1-6; the D gene is possibly TRBD1 (5 bases). The V end was cut by 0 bases, the J end by 7 bases, with 13 bases between. Germline-derived CDR1 and CDR2 are MNHEY and SVGAGI. This CDR3 comprises 16 residues. The CDR3 spells CASSYSMQGGNSPLHF. Written as DNA, the CDR3 is TGTGCCAGCAGTTACTCGATGCAGGGAGGGAATTCACCCCTCCACTTT.

The rearrangement uses TRBV5-1 and TRBJ1-5; tentative D call: TRBD1 (5 bases). The CDR3 runs 14 residues. From germline, CDR1 is SGHRS and CDR2 YFSETQ. Trimming removed 0 bases from V and 4 bases from J, with 8 bases in between. DNA of the CDR3: TGCGCCAGCAGCTTGGGACAGCCAAATCAGCCCCAGCATTTT. Encoded protein: CASSLGQPNQPQHF.

The chain joins TRBV11-3 to TRBJ1-4; 8 nucleotides agree with TRBD1. V was pared by 4 bases and J by 1 base, with 2 bases of the junction left unmatched. In germline, CDR1 is SGHNT, CDR2 YENEEA. This CDR3 has 15 amino acids. The CDR3 sequence is CASSYTGGTNEKLFF. The CDR3 bases are TGTGCCAGCAGCTACACAGGGGGAACTAATGAAAAACTGTTTTTT.

This clone was counted once. A much larger clone sits a single nucleotide away, making a read error possible. The chain couples TRBV7-3 to TRBJ2-2, with TRBD2 matching over 12 bases. Trimming removed 1 base from V and 3 bases from J; junction bases left unmatched: 0. Per the germline V gene, CDR1 is SGHTA and CDR2 is FQGTGA. The length of the CDR3 is 16 residues. The CDR3 DNA follows: TGTGCCAGCAGCTTAAGACTAGCGGGGGACACCGGGGAGCTGTTTTTT. It specifies CASSLRLAGDTGELFF.

The table lists this clone with a count of one. An end of the junction does not agree with germline; a read error may underlie this. V usage is TRBV5-5 and J usage is TRBJ1-1; 8 bases align to TRBD1. Per the germline V gene, CDR1 is SGHKS and CDR2 is YYEKEE (reference sequence). CDR3 length: 14 residues. The CDR3 DNA reads as TGTACCAGCGTCCGCGACAGGGGATTAACTGAAGCTTTCTTT. Amino acid sequence: CTSVRDRGLTEAFF.

V gene TRBV5-1 combines with J gene TRBJ1-4; 9 nucleotides line up with TRBD1. This CDR3 is 16 amino acids long. Per the germline V gene, CDR1 is SGHRS and CDR2 is YFSETQ. The J segment lost 3 bases and the V segment lost 4 bases, leaving 7 bases of the junction unmatched. The CDR3 DNA is TGCGCCAGCAGCCGGACAGGGGTCGGTCCTAATGAAAAACTGTTTTTT. Its translation: CASSRTGVGPNEKLFF. Variable domain in full (rest from reference TRBV5-1 and TRBJ1-4): KAGVTQTPRYLIKTRGQQVTLSCSPISGHRSVSWYQQTPGQGLQFLFEYFSETQRNKGNFPGRFSGRQFSNSRSEMNVSTLELGDSALYLCASSRTGVGPNEKLFFGSGTQLSVL.

V is TRBV7-8 and J is TRBJ2-1; the D gene is possibly TRBD1 (6 bases). Looked up from germline, CDR1 is SGHVS and CDR2 is FQNEAQ. This CDR3 has 12 residues. The V end lost 0 bases, the J end lost 13 bases, and 10 bases lay between the germline ends. CDR3 protein: CASSLAPGHQFF. CDR3 nucleotides: TGTGCCAGCAGCTTAGCGCCGGGACACCAGTTCTTC.